This TCR beta chain is from a study of blood T cell repertoires in COVID-19 (dated by TCRdb to 2018 to 2020). Study-level background: Samples covering the acute and convalescent phases of COVID-19 were provided by collaborators in the United States, Italy and Spain. The material from the prospective study consisted of cDNA or gDNA derived from T cells, B-cell-depleted T cells, or PBMCs. The dataset comprised deeply sampled blood TCRbeta repertoires from subjects exposed to, actively infected with, or recovered from COVID-19. A freely available public database, intended as a resource for researchers studying the immune response to SARS-CoV-2, is where the repertoires were released. Samples came from the ongoing ImmuneRACE study (first 160 participants) plus 1,254 subjects from 6 global collaborators. Sample metadata almost always included a de-identified subject ID, COVID-19 status, age in years and sex. HLA class I and class II types, where available, came from metadata supplied by the sample provider rather than from assay-based typing.

As to this clone: The specificity of this receptor is unknown. No base quality information exists; no much larger clone differs at one position.

The immunoSEQ Assay, a bias-controlled multiplex PCR, was used to amplify TCRbeta CDR3 regions from genomic DNA. For the original study's pipeline: Within the assay, amplification of reference gene primers was used to estimate how many nucleated cells each sample contained. Sequence reads were collapsed and filtered to measure the absolute abundance of every unique TCRbeta CDR3 rearrangement. For each sample, productive Simpson clonality was calculated as the square root of Simpson's diversity index across productive rearrangements. This is the immuneACCESS table as TCRdb keeps it, with only in-frame sequences that have V and J called. A part of the clones is gone; compared with another copy, unresolved V genes explain less than half, and the rest is unexplained. V and J calls and clone size come straight from that table; D and trimming were deduced from the DNA. The sample has 300,000 to 500,000 clones on record, approximately 86% of them singletons. The top ten hold roughly 2% of the sample.

The paper as a whole reports these results and caveats: The quantity of clinical and demographic metadata differed by source and by participant and was supplied without curation.

In the prospective study, participants were about 18 to 95 years old, resided in about two dozen geographic areas of the United States, and were enrolled through a virtual design. To assign participants to cohorts, the prospective study relied on clinical history that participants themselves reported in a screening survey and a study questionnaire. In the prospective study, whole blood, serum and a nasopharyngeal or oropharyngeal swab were collected from each participant by mobile phlebotomists. Over a roughly 2-month period, participants in the prospective study had the option of providing additional blood draws and questionnaires. Before DNA extraction, blood samples from the prospective study were shipped at room temperature or frozen. The CDR3 starts with the cysteine, ends with the phenylalanine, and has 12 residues. CDR3 DNA only is kept here, 36 bases in frame from base 1. The V end loses 8 bases and the J end loses 6 bases, and a stretch of 13 bases separates them.

This clonotype was sampled from a woman in her forties with acute COVID-19. The rearranged chain carries TRBV12-3 or TRBV12-4 and TRBJ1-1; TRBD1 is a possible D gene, resting on 5 matching bases. The sequencing sample was made of PBMCs or T cells enriched from blood (not recorded which). The DNA sequence is given as TGTGCCAGCGCAGGACAACTATCTGAAGCTTTCTTT. This is translated as CASAGQLSEAFF.